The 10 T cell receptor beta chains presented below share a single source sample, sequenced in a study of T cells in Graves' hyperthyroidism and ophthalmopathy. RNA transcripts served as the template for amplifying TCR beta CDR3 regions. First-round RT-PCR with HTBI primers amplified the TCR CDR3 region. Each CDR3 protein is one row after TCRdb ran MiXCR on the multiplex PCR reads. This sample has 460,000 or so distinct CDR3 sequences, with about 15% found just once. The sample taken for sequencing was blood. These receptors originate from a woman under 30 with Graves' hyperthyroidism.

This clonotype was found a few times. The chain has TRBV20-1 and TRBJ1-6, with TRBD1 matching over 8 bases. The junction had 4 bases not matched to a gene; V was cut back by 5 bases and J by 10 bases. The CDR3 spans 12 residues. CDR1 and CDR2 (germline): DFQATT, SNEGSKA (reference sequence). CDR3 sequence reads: CSASQGGSPLHF. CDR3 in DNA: TGCAGTGCTTCACAGGGGGGATCACCCCTCCACTTT.

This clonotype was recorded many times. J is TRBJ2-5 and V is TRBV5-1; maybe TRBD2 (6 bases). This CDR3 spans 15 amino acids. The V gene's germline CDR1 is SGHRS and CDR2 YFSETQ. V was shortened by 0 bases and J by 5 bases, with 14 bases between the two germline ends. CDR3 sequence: CASSLDSGARETQYF. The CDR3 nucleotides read TGCGCCAGCAGCTTGGATTCGGGAGCGCGGGAGACCCAGTACTTC.

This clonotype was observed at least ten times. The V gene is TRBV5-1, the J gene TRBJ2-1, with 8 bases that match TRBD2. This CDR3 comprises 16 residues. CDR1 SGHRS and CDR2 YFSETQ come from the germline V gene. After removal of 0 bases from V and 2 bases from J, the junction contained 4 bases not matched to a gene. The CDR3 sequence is CASSLDSGRTYNEQFF. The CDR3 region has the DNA TGCGCCAGCAGCTTGGACAGCGGGAGAACCTACAATGAGCAGTTCTTC.

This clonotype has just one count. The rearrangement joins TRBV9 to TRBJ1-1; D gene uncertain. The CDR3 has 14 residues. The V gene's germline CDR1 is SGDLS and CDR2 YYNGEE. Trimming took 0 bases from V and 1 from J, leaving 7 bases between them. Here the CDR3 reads CASSVAHKNTEAFF. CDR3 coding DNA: TGTGCCAGCAGCGTAGCTCACAAGAACACTGAAGCTTTCTTT.

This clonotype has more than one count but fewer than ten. Written as DNA, the CDR3 is TGTGCCAGTAGTATCACCGGGCCGGCTCACGAGCAGTACTTC. Residues: CASSITGPAHEQYF. J is TRBJ2-7 and V is TRBV19; D ambiguous. The germline V gene has CDR1 LNHDA and CDR2 SQIVND (reference sequence). This CDR3 contains 14 residues. The germline V and J ends were trimmed by 3 bases and 5 bases, with 14 bases remaining between them.

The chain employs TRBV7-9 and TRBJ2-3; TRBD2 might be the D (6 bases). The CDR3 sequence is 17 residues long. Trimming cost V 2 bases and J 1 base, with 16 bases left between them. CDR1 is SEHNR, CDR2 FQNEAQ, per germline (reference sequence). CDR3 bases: TGTGCCAGCAGCTTAAGTATCGGGCCTAGCGGCACAGATACGCAGTATTTT. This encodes CASSLSIGPSGTDTQYF.

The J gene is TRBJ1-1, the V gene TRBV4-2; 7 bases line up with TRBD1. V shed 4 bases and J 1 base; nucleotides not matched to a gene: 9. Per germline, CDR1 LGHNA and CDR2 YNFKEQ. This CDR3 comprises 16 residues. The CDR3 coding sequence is TGTGCCAGCAGCCGATCCCCGGGACAGCCGAACACTGAAGCTTTCTTT. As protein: CASSRSPGQPNTEAFF.

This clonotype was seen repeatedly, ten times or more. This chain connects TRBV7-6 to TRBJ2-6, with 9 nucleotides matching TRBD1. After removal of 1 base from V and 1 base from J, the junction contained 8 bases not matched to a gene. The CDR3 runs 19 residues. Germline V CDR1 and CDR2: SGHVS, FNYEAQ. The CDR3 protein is CASSLVWTGALSGANVLTF. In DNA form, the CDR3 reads TGTGCCAGCAGCTTAGTATGGACAGGGGCCCTTTCTGGGGCCAACGTCCTGACTTTC.

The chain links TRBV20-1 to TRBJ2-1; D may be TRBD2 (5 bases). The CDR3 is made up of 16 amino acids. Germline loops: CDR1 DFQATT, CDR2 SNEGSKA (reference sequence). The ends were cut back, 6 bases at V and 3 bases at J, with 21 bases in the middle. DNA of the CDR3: TGCAGTGCGCGAGGTGCTGCTGAGGGTGTCTACAATGAGCAGTTCTTC. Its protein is CSARGAAEGVYNEQFF.

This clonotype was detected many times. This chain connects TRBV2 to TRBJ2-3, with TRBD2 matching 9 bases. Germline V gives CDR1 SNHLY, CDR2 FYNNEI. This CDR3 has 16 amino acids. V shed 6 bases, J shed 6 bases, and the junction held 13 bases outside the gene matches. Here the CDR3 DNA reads TGTGCCAGCAGCGTAATTGTTGCGGGAGGGCCCGATACGCAGTATTTT. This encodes CASSVIVAGGPDTQYF.